This entry lists 29 T cell receptor beta chains sequenced from one sample in a study of T cell repertoires in cytomegalovirus infection. MiXCR, applied by TCRdb to the reads, yields one record per CDR3 protein. The top ten clones hold approximately 40% of a sample with about 100,000 distinct CDR3 sequences, roughly a quarter of them seen once. The sequenced material came from CD8+ T cells from PBMCs. These receptors were obtained from a human donor in good health (CMV status not recorded). Some clones in this sample may be carry-over from other donors' samples.

This clonotype was counted a few times. The gene calls are TRBV19 and TRBJ2-3, with TRBD2 matching over 10 bases. Per the germline V gene, CDR1 is LNHDA and CDR2 is SQIVND (reference sequence). This CDR3 has 16 residues. V trimming: 5 bases; J trimming: 0 bases; junction bases outside the gene matches: 5. The CDR3 here is CASSHGLADSTDTQYF. CDR3 in DNA: TGTGCCAGTAGTCACGGACTAGCGGATAGCACAGATACGCAGTATTTT.

This rearrangement joins TRBV30 to TRBJ2-7, with 11 bases lining up with TRBD2. V trimming: 1 base; J trimming: 4 bases; junction bases outside the gene matches: 3. Germline CDR1 GTSNPN, CDR2 SVGIG (reference sequence). The CDR3 has 14 residues. DNA of the CDR3: TGTGCCTGGAGTGCGACTAGCGGGACTTACGAGCAGTACTTC. This gives the protein CAWSATSGTYEQYF.

This clonotype was detected a few times. The junction departs from germline at one end; a sequencing error may be responsible. The chain links TRBV20-1 to TRBJ2-7; 8 nucleotides align to TRBD1. Germline values: CDR1 DFQATT, CDR2 SNEGSKA (reference sequence). The CDR3 loop spans 16 amino acids. In DNA, the CDR3 is TGCAGTGCTAGAGACCCACCGACAGGGGTCCCCTACGATCAGTACTTC. Translation: CSARDPPTGVPYDQYF.

This chain links TRBV7-9 with TRBJ1-1; TRBD1 matches at 7 bases. The CDR3 sequence is 14 residues long. Unmatched junction bases numbered 11, after V lost 7 bases and J lost 6 bases. In germline, CDR1 is SEHNR, CDR2 FQNEAQ (reference sequence). Here the CDR3 reads CASTHRTGTPEAFF. The CDR3 region has the DNA TGTGCCAGCACCCATCGGACAGGAACGCCTGAAGCTTTCTTT. The whole variable domain, remainder taken from reference TRBV7-9 and TRBJ1-1, is DTGVSQNPRHKITKRGQNVTFRCDPISEHNRLYWYRQTLGQGPEFLTYFQNEAQLEKSRLLSDRFSAERPKGSFSTLEIQRTEQGDSAMYLCASTHRTGTPEAFFGQGTRLTVV.

In its sample, this clonotype was seen a few times. The chain employs TRBV2 and TRBJ2-5, with 8 bases fitting TRBD1. Looked up from germline, CDR1 is SNHLY and CDR2 is FYNNEI. The CDR3 runs 15 residues. V lost 3 bases and J lost 1; bases outside the gene matches: 4. The CDR3 here is CASSDVTGGQETQYF. CDR3 nucleotides: TGTGCCAGCAGTGACGTCACAGGGGGCCAAGAGACCCAGTACTTC.

This clonotype turned up a few times. The chain recombines TRBV19 with TRBJ1-4, with D perhaps TRBD1 (6 bases). Germline V gives CDR1 LNHDA, CDR2 SQIVND (reference sequence). The CDR3 is 19 residues long. Trimming removed 0 bases from V and 0 bases from J, with 17 bases in between. The CDR3 is CASSIDPPATGATNEKLFF. The CDR3 DNA is TGTGCCAGTAGTATAGATCCCCCTGCGACAGGCGCAACTAATGAAAAACTGTTTTTT. The whole variable domain, filled in from reference TRBV19 and TRBJ1-4, reads DGGITQSPKYLFRKEGQNVTLSCEQNLNHDAMYWYRQDPGQGLRLIYYSQIVNDFQKGDIAEGYSVSREKKESFPLTVTSAQKNPTAFYLCASSIDPPATGATNEKLFFGSGTQLSVL.

This rearrangement joins TRBV30 to TRBJ2-1; 7 nucleotides match TRBD1. The CDR3 is made up of 14 amino acids. The ends lost 5 bases at V and 3 bases at J; junction bases unmatched: 7. Germline CDR1 is GTSNPN and CDR2 is SVGIG (reference sequence). CDR3 amino acids: CAWAQGNNYNEQFF. CDR3 nucleotides: TGTGCCTGGGCACAGGGGAATAACTACAATGAGCAGTTCTTC.

J is TRBJ1-6 and V is TRBV6-6, with a weak D call TRBD1 (5 bases). CDR1 is MNHNY, CDR2 SVGAGI, per germline (reference sequence). V was clipped by 11 bases and J by 9 bases, with 11 bases between them. This CDR3 has 11 residues. The CDR3 nucleotides are TGTGCCGGAGGGGTGGGTTCACCCCTCCACTTT. Translated, it gives CAGGVGSPLHF.

The chain is built from TRBV6-2 or TRBV6-3 and TRBJ1-1, with 7 bases aligning to TRBD1. Germline loops: CDR1 MNHEY, CDR2 SVGEGT. The CDR3 contains 18 residues. Losses at the gene ends were 6 bases for V and 0 bases for J; bases not matched to a gene: 16. The CDR3 bases are TGTGCCAGCAGCTACGGGAGACAGGGCGTAGTGATGAACACTGAAGCTTTCTTT. Encoded protein: CASSYGRQGVVMNTEAFF.

This clonotype was recorded many times. J is TRBJ1-1 and V is TRBV7-8; the D is unclear. CDR1 is SGHVS, CDR2 FQNEAQ, per germline. Trimming shortened V by 4 bases and J by 5 bases, and 11 bases separated the two germline ends. This CDR3 has 13 amino acids. The CDR3 bases are TGTGCCAGCAGCTCCTCGATAGTTACTGAAGCTTTCTTT. Its protein product is CASSSSIVTEAFF.

The rearrangement links TRBV19 to TRBJ2-6, with D possibly being TRBD1 (5 bases). CDR3 length equals 17 residues. Trimming took off 7 bases at V and 0 bases at J, with 16 bases between the two ends. The germline CDR1 and CDR2 sequences are LNHDA and SQIVND (reference sequence). The CDR3 loop reads CASTRARLGSGANVLTF. The CDR3 DNA reads TGTGCCAGTACCAGGGCCAGGTTGGGCTCTGGGGCCAACGTCCTGACTTTC.

This clonotype was counted a single time. Since the CDR3 does not end with the conserved phenylalanine or tryptophan, this likely comes from a read error. This sequence joins TRBV7-2 and TRBJ2-5, with D perhaps assigned TRBD1 or TRBD2 (5 bases each). The CDR3 runs to 15 residues. V was clipped by 2 bases and J by 8 bases, with 18 bases between them. The germline V gene has CDR1 SGHTA and CDR2 FQGNSA. The CDR3 region is CASSLPTEGWGTQYL. The CDR3 DNA sequence: TGTGCCAGCAGCTTACCCACCGAGGGGTGGGGAACCCAGTACTTG.

Ten or more counts support this clonotype. The chain carries TRBV7-2 and TRBJ2-4; D is undetermined. CDR3 length equals 13 residues. Germline CDR1 and CDR2: SGHTA and FQGNSA. V was shortened by 1 base and J by 5 bases, with 6 bases between the two germline ends. CDR3: CASSLGAQNIQYF. As DNA, the CDR3 is TGTGCCAGCAGCTTAGGGGCCCAAAACATTCAGTACTTC. Full variable domain (remainder filled in from reference TRBV7-2 and TRBJ2-4): GAGVSQSPSNKVTEKGKDVELRCDPISGHTALYWYRQSLGQGLEFLIYFQGNSAPDKSGLPSDRFSAERTGGSVSTLTIQRTQQEDSAVYLCASSLGAQNIQYFGAGTRLSVL.

This clonotype came up many times. The chain uses TRBV28 and TRBJ1-2; TRBD1 matches at 7 bases. With 2 bases clipped from V and 4 bases from J, the junction kept 13 bases outside the gene matches. The CDR3 runs to 17 residues. CDR1 and CDR2 (germline): MDHEN, SYDVKM. The CDR3 sequence is CASSLIPEGTAGYGYTF. In DNA, the CDR3 is TGTGCCAGCAGTTTAATACCAGAGGGGACAGCCGGCTATGGCTACACCTTC.

The chain combines TRBV29-1 with TRBJ1-5, with 9 bases that match TRBD1. The CDR3 is 13 amino acids. V shed 2 bases and J 6 bases; nucleotides not matched to a gene: 2. Germline-derived CDR1 and CDR2 are SQVTM and ANQGSEA. DNA for the CDR3: TGCAGCGTTGAAACGACAGGGGGTCAGCCCCAGCATTTT. It translates to CSVETTGGQPQHF.

The rearrangement joins TRBV12-3 or TRBV12-4 to TRBJ2-1; TRBD1 matches 8 bases. The V segment lost 6 bases and the J segment 15 bases; nucleotides outside the gene matches: 7. This CDR3 has 11 amino acids. This chain's CDR3 is CASSTTGEAFF. DNA of the CDR3: TGTGCCAGCAGCACGACAGGGGAAGCGTTCTTC.

This clonotype has more than one count but fewer than ten. The chain uses TRBV27 and TRBJ1-1; no definite D call. V dropped 7 bases and J dropped 0 bases, with 6 bases sitting between them. CDR1 is MNHEY, CDR2 SMNVEV, per germline (reference sequence). CDR3 length: 12 residues. The CDR3 protein is CASNSMNTEAFF. In DNA, the CDR3 is TGTGCCAGCAACAGCATGAACACTGAAGCTTTCTTT.

This clonotype was counted ten times or more. The chain uses TRBV5-6 and TRBJ2-1; TRBD1 matches at 9 bases. With 4 bases clipped from V and 8 bases from J, the junction kept 13 bases outside the gene matches. The CDR3 runs 16 residues. CDR1 is SGHDT, CDR2 YYEEEE, per germline. The CDR3 loop reads CASSPVGQGKEDEQFF. Here the CDR3 DNA reads TGTGCCAGCAGCCCGGTGGGACAGGGAAAAGAAGATGAGCAGTTCTTC.

This sequence joins TRBV11-2 and TRBJ2-7, with D perhaps matching TRBD2 (6 bases). V was trimmed by 3 bases and J by 2 bases, leaving 17 bases between them. CDR3 length: 16 residues. Germline V gene lookup returns CDR1 SGHAT and CDR2 FQNNGV. CDR3 nucleotide sequence: TGTGCCAGCAGCTTGGGGGACTTAGGGGTTGCCTACGAGCAGTACTTC. It yields the protein CASSLGDLGVAYEQYF.

This clonotype was observed a few times. The chain uses TRBV7-2 and TRBJ2-5; D is tentatively TRBD1 or TRBD2 (6 bases each). Germline CDR1 is SGHTA and CDR2 is FQGNSA. The CDR3 spans 14 residues. Trimming stripped 6 bases from V and 5 bases from J, with 16 bases between. The CDR3 DNA sequence: TGTGCCAGCAGGTCCAGGGGCAGCGGGGAGACCCAGTACTTC. Protein: CASRSRGSGETQYF.

This chain uses TRBV5-1 with TRBJ2-5; D may be TRBD2 (6 bases). The CDR3 has 14 amino acids. The germline CDR1 and CDR2 sequences are SGHRS and YFSETQ. Deletions cut 3 bases from V and 4 bases from J, with 13 bases between. CDR3 nucleotides: TGCGCCAGCAGCTCCGACCCCGGGGGAGAGACCCAGTACTTC. This gives the protein CASSSDPGGETQYF.

The rearrangement uses TRBV4-3 and TRBJ2-5; D is perhaps TRBD1 or TRBD2 (5 bases each). Between the trimmed V and J ends, which lost 0 bases and 6 bases, there was a span of 11 bases. The germline V gene encodes CDR1 LGHNA and CDR2 YSLEER. CDR3 length equals 14 residues. The chain's CDR3 is CASSQDRGEKTQYF. Here the CDR3 DNA reads TGCGCCAGCAGCCAAGACAGAGGGGAAAAGACCCAGTACTTC.

The V and J genes are TRBV7-9 and TRBJ1-6; D call uncertain. Germline CDR1 SEHNR, CDR2 FQNEAQ (reference sequence). The V and J ends lost 5 bases and 7 bases respectively, with 9 bases between them. The CDR3 runs to 13 residues. The CDR3 DNA follows: TGTGCCAGCAGCCCCGTGCCGAATTCACCCCTCCACTTT. It translates to CASSPVPNSPLHF.

This clonotype was observed a few times. This chain's CDR3 is CSAAGTGNHNEQFF. CDR3 coding DNA: TGCAGTGCCGCCGGGACAGGGAACCACAATGAGCAGTTCTTC. This sequence joins TRBV20-1 and TRBJ2-1, with 9 bases lining up with TRBD1. Trimming at V came to 6 bases and at J to 5 bases, leaving 8 bases not matched to a gene. Germline V gives CDR1 DFQATT, CDR2 SNEGSKA (reference sequence). The length of the CDR3 is 14 residues.

This clonotype has at least ten counts. J is TRBJ2-1 and V is TRBV7-9; possible D gene TRBD1, 6 bases. V was trimmed by 5 bases and J by 3 bases, leaving 20 bases between them. This CDR3 is 17 amino acids long. Per the germline V gene, CDR1 is SEHNR and CDR2 is FQNEAQ (reference sequence). The CDR3 DNA is TGTGCCAGCAGCCCCCCTCATTTAAGGACAGACTACAATGAGCAGTTCTTC. This sequence encodes CASSPPHLRTDYNEQFF.

This clonotype was seen ten or more times. V and J are TRBV12-3 or TRBV12-4 and TRBJ1-5; D is perhaps TRBD1 (6 bases). Between the trimmed V and J ends, which lost 7 bases and 5 bases, there was a span of 15 bases. The CDR3 is 14 amino acids. The CDR3 sequence: CASTMGGQDQPQHF. Here the CDR3 DNA reads TGTGCCAGCACCATGGGGGGCCAAGATCAGCCCCAGCATTTT.

The chain carries TRBV6-1 and TRBJ2-1; D not resolved. Germline V gene lookup returns CDR1 MNHNS and CDR2 SASEGT. There are 12 residues in the CDR3. V was pared by 4 bases and J by 8 bases, with 9 bases between. DNA of the CDR3: TGTGCCAGCAGTGTTTTAAGGGATGAGCAGTTCTTC. Amino acids: CASSVLRDEQFF.

This clonotype was detected a few times. V and J are TRBV28 and TRBJ2-5; 12 nucleotides match TRBD2. V shed 2 bases and J 1 base; nucleotides not matched to a gene: 2. Germline V lookup: CDR1 MDHEN, CDR2 SYDVKM. The CDR3 contains 16 residues. The CDR3 region is CASSLGLAGLQETQYF. The CDR3 nucleotides are TGTGCCAGCAGTTTAGGACTAGCGGGGCTCCAAGAGACCCAGTACTTC. Combining the CDR3 with reference TRBV28 and TRBJ2-5 gives the whole variable domain DVKVTQSSRYLVKRTGEKVFLECVQDMDHENMFWYRQDPGLGLRLIYFSYDVKMKEKGDIPEGYSVSREKKERFSLILESASTNQTSMYLCASSLGLAGLQETQYFGPGTRLLVL.

This clonotype was detected a few times. The chain links TRBV28 to TRBJ2-2; possible D gene TRBD1, 5 bases. The germline V gene encodes CDR1 MDHEN and CDR2 SYDVKM. Trimming took 5 bases from V and 6 from J, leaving 16 bases between them. The CDR3 extends over 15 amino acids. The DNA of the CDR3 is TGTGCCAGCAGTCACCGACCTAAGACAGCCGGGGAGCTGTTTTTT. Its translation is CASSHRPKTAGELFF. Looking up the rest from reference TRBV28 and TRBJ2-2 gives the full variable domain: DVKVTQSSRYLVKRTGEKVFLECVQDMDHENMFWYRQDPGLGLRLIYFSYDVKMKEKGDIPEGYSVSREKKERFSLILESASTNQTSMYLCASSHRPKTAGELFFGEGSRLTVL.